The 27 T cell receptor beta chains below all came from one sample that was sequenced in a study of OX40 agonist ivuxolimab in advanced cancers. Data came from immunoSEQ multiplex PCR; TCRdb stores just in-frame clones and leaves some out. The data contain some 77,000 clones, about 90% of them seen just once; the ten biggest clones take up about 8%. Sample: CD4+ or CD8+ T cells sorted from blood, taken in a trial of the OX40 agonist ivuxolimab. These TCRs come from an adult with an advanced solid tumor such as melanoma, head and neck, liver or kidney cancer.

The chain links TRBV9 to TRBJ2-1, with 8 bases aligning to TRBD2. Trimming took 0 bases from V and 8 from J; bases not matched to a gene: 4. CDR3 length: 14 residues. The V gene's germline CDR1 is SGDLS and CDR2 YYNGEE. DNA for the CDR3: TGTGCCAGCAGCGTAGGAAGCGGGGGAGATGAGCAGTTCTTC. Amino acid sequence: CASSVGSGGDEQFF.

The genes are TRBV4-2 and TRBJ2-7, with 8 bases that match TRBD1. Trimming cost V 3 bases and J 2 bases; bases outside gene matches: 6. The CDR3 length is 15 residues. CDR1 and CDR2 from the germline V gene are LGHNA and YNFKEQ. CDR3 in amino acids: CASSHPGQGTYEQYF. The CDR3 DNA sequence: TGTGCCAGCAGCCACCCCGGACAGGGAACCTACGAGCAGTACTTC.

This clone was seen once. The chain combines TRBV5-6 with TRBJ1-3; no clear D. Deletions cut 2 bases from V and 0 bases from J, with 9 bases between. Germline CDR1 is SGHDT and CDR2 is YYEEEE. The CDR3 is made up of 15 amino acids. The CDR3 DNA reads TGTGCCAGCAGCTTATACCGGAACTCTGGAAACACCATATATTTT. The encoded protein is CASSLYRNSGNTIYF.

The gene calls are TRBV29-1 and TRBJ2-2; D might be TRBD1 or TRBD2, each matching 5 bases. The CDR3 consists of 13 residues. Germline V gene data show CDR1 as SQVTM and CDR2 as ANQGSEA. Deletions cut 1 base from V and 6 bases from J, with 9 bases between. CDR3 in DNA: TGCAGCGTTGAAGGGGGGTTACCCGGGGAGCTGTTTTTT. Its protein product is CSVEGGLPGELFF.

The V and J genes are TRBV13 and TRBJ2-7; D unclear. V lost 1 base to trimming and J lost 3 bases, with 10 bases between them. The CDR3 is 14 amino acids. The germline V gene encodes CDR1 PRHDT and CDR2 FYEKMQ (reference sequence). The DNA of the CDR3 is TGTGCCAGCAGCTTAGAGGGAAACAACTACGAGCAGTACTTC. Protein sequence: CASSLEGNNYEQYF.

This clone was seen only a few times. The rearrangement joins TRBV19 to TRBJ2-7, with TRBD2 matching over 10 bases. The CDR3 sequence is 15 residues long. V shed 3 bases and J 5 bases; nucleotides not matched to a gene: 7. Per germline, CDR1 LNHDA and CDR2 SQIVND (reference sequence). The CDR3 is CASSISSGGAHEQYF. CDR3 sequence (DNA): TGTGCCAGTAGTATTTCCAGCGGGGGGGCACACGAGCAGTACTTC.

The genes are TRBV19 and TRBJ1-1, with 7 nucleotides matching TRBD1. The CDR3 extends over 16 amino acids. The V segment lost 4 bases and the J segment 0 bases; nucleotides outside the gene matches: 8. Germline assignment: CDR1 LNHDA and CDR2 SQIVND (reference sequence). The CDR3 bases are TGTGCCAGTAGTAGTACTCGGACAGGCATGAACACTGAAGCTTTCTTT. Amino acids: CASSSTRTGMNTEAFF.

The chain combines TRBV4-3 with TRBJ1-1; 7 bases line up with TRBD1. CDR1 and CDR2 from the germline V gene are LGHNA and YSLEER. Losses at the gene ends were 2 bases for V and 1 base for J; bases not matched to a gene: 7. This CDR3 spans 16 amino acids. CDR3 DNA: TGCGCCAGCAGCCAAACCCCGGGACAGACGAACACTGAAGCTTTCTTT. Amino acid sequence: CASSQTPGQTNTEAFF.

This chain connects TRBV6-5 to TRBJ2-7; the match to TRBD1 covers 7 bases. This CDR3 region has 14 residues. Germline CDR1 is MNHEY and CDR2 is SVGAGI. The junction had 2 bases not matched to a gene; V was cut back by 0 bases and J by 3 bases. CDR3 DNA: TGTGCCAGCAGTTACTCCGGGACAGACTACGAGCAGTACTTC. This encodes CASSYSGTDYEQYF.

The chain recombines TRBV4-1 with TRBJ2-3; D might be TRBD1 (5 bases). The germline V gene has CDR1 MGHRA and CDR2 YSYEKL. Trimming cost V 2 bases and J 9 bases, with 21 bases left between them. The CDR3 is made up of 16 amino acids. Here the CDR3 DNA reads TGCGCCAGCAGCCAATTGGACAACCCCCAGGGCCAGACGCAGTATTTT. Translating gives CASSQLDNPQGQTQYF.

The rearrangement joins TRBV6-4 to TRBJ2-5; D perhaps matches TRBD2 (5 bases). There are 17 residues in the CDR3. V was pared by 0 bases and J by 6 bases, with 20 bases between. Germline-derived CDR1 and CDR2 are MRHNA and SNTAGT. CDR3 amino acids: CASSDSKVARARQTQYF. Written as DNA, the CDR3 is TGTGCCAGCAGTGACTCAAAGGTAGCGCGGGCTCGCCAGACCCAGTACTTC.

This clone has only one observation. The V call is TRBV9, the J call TRBJ1-4; D is undetermined. The CDR3 runs 15 residues. Trimming took off 1 base at V and 4 bases at J, with 11 bases between the two ends. CDR1 is SGDLS, CDR2 YYNGEE, per germline. As DNA, the CDR3 is TGTGCCAGCAGCGTATCCACAGCCCTTAATGAAAAACTGTTTTTT. The encoded protein is CASSVSTALNEKLFF.

The rearrangement links TRBV7-9 to TRBJ2-5; TRBD2 might be the D (5 bases). Germline V gene sequence: CDR1 SEHNR, CDR2 FQNEAQ (reference sequence). Between the trimmed V and J ends, which lost 8 bases and 1 base, there was a span of 17 bases. This CDR3 is 15 amino acids long. CDR3 sequence reads: CASGPVGDSQETQYF. CDR3 bases: TGTGCCAGCGGGCCTGTCGGGGATTCCCAAGAGACCCAGTACTTC.

The chain recombines TRBV5-1 with TRBJ2-2, with D perhaps matching TRBD1 (6 bases). The CDR3 covers 15 residues. Trimming took 2 bases from V and 3 from J, leaving 11 bases between them. Germline V gene lookup returns CDR1 SGHRS and CDR2 YFSETQ. CDR3 bases: TGCGCCAGCAGCTTATTCGGACAGTACACCGGGGAGCTGTTTTTT. Amino acids: CASSLFGQYTGELFF.

The rearrangement uses TRBV4-2 and TRBJ1-1, with no clear D. The CDR3 extends over 15 amino acids. Germline values: CDR1 LGHNA, CDR2 YNFKEQ. V was shortened by 1 base and J by 3 bases, with 12 bases between the two germline ends. The CDR3 region is CASSQVRWGDTEAFF. CDR3 in DNA: TGTGCCAGCAGCCAAGTCCGTTGGGGAGACACTGAAGCTTTCTTT.

The chain joins TRBV5-1 to TRBJ2-7; perhaps TRBD2 as D (5 bases). CDR1 and CDR2 from the germline V gene are SGHRS and YFSETQ. V was cut by 2 bases and J by 0 bases, with 9 bases left in between. The CDR3 sequence is 14 residues long. The CDR3 DNA reads as TGCGCCAGCAGCTTTGGAGGACGCTCCTACGAGCAGTACTTC. It encodes CASSFGGRSYEQYF.

This chain links TRBV11-2 with TRBJ2-3, with D possibly TRBD1 on 6 matching bases. CDR1 is SGHAT and CDR2 is FQNNGV in the germline V gene. V was clipped by 3 bases and J by 2 bases, with 18 bases between them. The length of the CDR3 is 17 residues. This CDR3 is CASSFAHTDRSTDTQYF. CDR3 sequence (DNA): TGTGCCAGCAGCTTCGCCCATACCGACAGGTCCACAGATACGCAGTATTTT.

This rearrangement joins TRBV27 to TRBJ2-5, with 13 bases identical to TRBD2. Germline V gene sequence: CDR1 MNHEY, CDR2 SMNVEV (reference sequence). The CDR3 spans 17 residues. The J segment lost 5 bases and the V segment lost 5 bases, leaving 11 bases of the junction unmatched. The CDR3 loop reads CASSQGLAGEVGETQYF. The DNA for the CDR3 is TGTGCCAGCAGTCAAGGACTAGCGGGGGAGGTTGGGGAGACCCAGTACTTC.

The chain recombines TRBV11-2 with TRBJ2-7, with TRBD1 identical over 8 bases. V lost 1 base to trimming and J lost 4 bases; unmatched junction nucleotides: 9. The germline CDR1 and CDR2 sequences are SGHAT and FQNNGV. This CDR3 is built from 16 residues. The DNA of the CDR3 is TGTGCCAGCAGCTTAGGGGTGGGGACAGGCTTTTACGAGCAGTACTTC. Translated, it gives CASSLGVGTGFYEQYF.

Written as DNA, the CDR3 is TGCGCCAGCAGTCAATCCCCGGATGGCCCCTACGAGCAGTACTTC. Its translation is CASSQSPDGPYEQYF. This chain joins TRBV23-1 and TRBJ2-7; no reliable D call. TRBV23-1 is an ORF for which the function is uncertain. Trimming took off 0 bases at V and 2 bases at J, with 11 bases between the two ends. CDR3 length equals 15 residues.

The chain is built from TRBV7-9 and TRBJ1-2; TRBD1 agrees at 10 bases. The V gene's germline CDR1 is SEHNR and CDR2 FQNEAQ (reference sequence). Trimming cost V 1 base and J 6 bases; bases outside gene matches: 5. This CDR3 spans 15 amino acids. The CDR3 DNA follows: TGTGCCAGCAGCTTAGTGGGACAGGGGTCCGATGGCTACACCTTC. Translating gives CASSLVGQGSDGYTF.

With regard to this clone: Other DNA sequences from this sample encode an identical CDR3 as well. CDR3 nucleotide sequence: TGTGCCAGCAGCACAGGGACACACATGAACACTGAAGCTTTCTTT. This encodes CASSTGTHMNTEAFF. The chain uses TRBV7-6 and TRBJ1-1; possible D gene TRBD1, 6 bases. Germline-derived CDR1 and CDR2 are SGHVS and FNYEAQ. This CDR3 contains 15 residues. V was clipped by 5 bases and J by 0 bases, with 13 bases between them.

V gene TRBV29-1 combines with J gene TRBJ1-2; 9 bases agree with TRBD1. J lost 4 bases, V lost 2 bases, and 5 bases had no gene match. Germline V gives CDR1 SQVTM, CDR2 ANQGSEA. The CDR3 runs 14 residues. The CDR3, as DNA: TGCAGCGTTGAACGGGACAGGGCCTTCTATGGCTACACCTTC. It yields the protein CSVERDRAFYGYTF.

The chain links TRBV29-1 to TRBJ2-1; D may be TRBD2 (5 bases). This CDR3 comprises 13 residues. CDR1 is SQVTM and CDR2 is ANQGSEA in the germline V gene. V dropped 7 bases and J dropped 5 bases, with 15 bases sitting between them. CDR3 bases: TGCAGCGCCCCGGCGGGTGGCGACAATGAGCAGTTCTTC. This encodes CSAPAGGDNEQFF.

The genes are TRBV4-1 and TRBJ1-1, with a possible D match to TRBD1 (5 bases). Germline CDR1 and CDR2: MGHRA and YSYEKL. This CDR3 region has 15 residues. Trimming pared 0 bases from V and 6 bases from J, leaving 14 bases between. Here the CDR3 reads CASSQDLGGSAEAFF. The CDR3 nucleotides read TGCGCCAGCAGCCAAGATCTGGGGGGTAGCGCTGAAGCTTTCTTT.

This clone was seen just once. V is TRBV11-3 and J is TRBJ1-5; D is unresolved. V lost 6 bases to trimming and J lost 0 bases, with 18 bases between them. Germline V gene lookup returns CDR1 SGHNT and CDR2 YENEEA. This CDR3 is built from 17 residues. In DNA form, the CDR3 reads TGTGCCAGCAGTTCCCGGCCACCTACAGTTAGCAATCAGCCCCAGCATTTT. It translates to CASSSRPPTVSNQPQHF. Full variable domain (missing parts from reference TRBV11-3 and TRBJ1-5): EAGVVQSPRYKIIEKKQPVAFWCNPISGHNTLYWYLQNLGQGPELLIRYENEEAVDDSQLPKDRFSAERLKGVDSTLKIQPAELGDSAVYLCASSSRPPTVSNQPQHFGDGTRLSIL.

The chain recombines TRBV6-5 with TRBJ2-7; D gene unclear. Germline V gene lookup returns CDR1 MNHEY and CDR2 SVGAGI. The CDR3 runs 16 residues. The V end lost 0 bases, the J end lost 0 bases, and 12 bases lay between the germline ends. CDR3 in amino acids: CASSYSVGLSSYEQYF. CDR3 DNA: TGTGCCAGCAGTTACTCGGTTGGGCTGAGCTCCTACGAGCAGTACTTC.